The clone carrying this T cell receptor beta chain came up a few times. The antigen remains undetermined. The data belong to a study of OX40 agonist ivuxolimab in advanced cancers. Study-level results: Part of the nonresponder group also had normalized T-cell clonal expansion that was low.

Assay: immunoSEQ multiplex PCR; the TCRdb copy retains only in-frame clones and omits some. The sample shows fewer than 70,000 clones, roughly 82% of them seen only once. The V and J ends lost 4 bases and 4 bases respectively, with 10 bases between them. The CDR3 contains 13 residues. Germline assignment: CDR1 KGHSH and CDR2 LQKENI. The chain carries TRBV18 and TRBJ1-1, with D unclear. The material sequenced was CD4+ or CD8+ T cells sorted from blood, taken in a trial of the OX40 agonist ivuxolimab. The TCR comes from an adult with an advanced solid tumor such as melanoma, head and neck, liver or kidney cancer. As DNA, the CDR3 is TGTGCCAGCTCACGAGAGAGTTCCACTGAAGCTTTCTTT. Its translation is CASSRESSTEAFF. The full variable domain, its missing parts supplied by reference TRBV18 and TRBJ1-1, is NAGVMQNPRHLVRRRGQEARLRCSPMKGHSHVYWYRQLPEEGLKFMVYLQKENIIDESGMPKERFSAEFPKEGPSILRIQQVVRGDSAAYFCASSRESSTEAFFGQGTRLTVV.